This TCR beta chain was sequenced in a study of blood T cell repertoires in COVID-19. Profiled with immunoSEQ multiplex PCR; TCRdb holds only in-frame clones, not every one. The sample has 150,000 to 200,000 clones, just over 85% seen once. Source material: peripheral blood. The clonotype comes from a man in his sixties with acute or convalescent COVID-19.

As DNA, the CDR3 is TGCGCCAGCAGCTTGGGCGGACAGGGACCTGGAAACACCATATATTTT. It is translated as CASSLGGQGPGNTIYF. V usage is TRBV5-1 and J usage is TRBJ1-3, with 8 bases that match TRBD1. The CDR3 is 16 amino acids. Germline V gene sequence: CDR1 SGHRS, CDR2 YFSETQ. V lost 0 bases to trimming and J lost 2 bases; unmatched junction nucleotides: 4. The full variable domain, in which reference TRBV5-1 and TRBJ1-3 provide the parts outside the CDR3, is KAGVTQTPRYLIKTRGQQVTLSCSPISGHRSVSWYQQTPGQGLQFLFEYFSETQRNKGNFPGRFSGRQFSNSRSEMNVSTLELGDSALYLCASSLGGQGPGNTIYFGEGSWLTVV.